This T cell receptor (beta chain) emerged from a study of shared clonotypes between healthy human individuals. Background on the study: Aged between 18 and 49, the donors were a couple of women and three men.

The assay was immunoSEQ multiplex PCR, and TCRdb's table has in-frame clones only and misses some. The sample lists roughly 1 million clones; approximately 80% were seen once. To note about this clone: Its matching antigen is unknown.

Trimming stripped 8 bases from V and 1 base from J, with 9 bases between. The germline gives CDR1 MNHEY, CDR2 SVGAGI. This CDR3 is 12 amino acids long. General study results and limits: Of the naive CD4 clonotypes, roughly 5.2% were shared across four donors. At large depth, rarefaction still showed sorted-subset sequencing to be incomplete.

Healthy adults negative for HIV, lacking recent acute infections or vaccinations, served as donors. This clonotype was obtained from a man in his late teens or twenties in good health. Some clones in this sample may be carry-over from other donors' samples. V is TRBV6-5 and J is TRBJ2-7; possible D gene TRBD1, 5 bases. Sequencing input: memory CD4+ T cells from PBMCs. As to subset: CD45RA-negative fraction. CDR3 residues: CASAGISYEQYF. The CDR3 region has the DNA TGTGCCAGCGCAGGGATATCCTACGAGCAGTACTTC.